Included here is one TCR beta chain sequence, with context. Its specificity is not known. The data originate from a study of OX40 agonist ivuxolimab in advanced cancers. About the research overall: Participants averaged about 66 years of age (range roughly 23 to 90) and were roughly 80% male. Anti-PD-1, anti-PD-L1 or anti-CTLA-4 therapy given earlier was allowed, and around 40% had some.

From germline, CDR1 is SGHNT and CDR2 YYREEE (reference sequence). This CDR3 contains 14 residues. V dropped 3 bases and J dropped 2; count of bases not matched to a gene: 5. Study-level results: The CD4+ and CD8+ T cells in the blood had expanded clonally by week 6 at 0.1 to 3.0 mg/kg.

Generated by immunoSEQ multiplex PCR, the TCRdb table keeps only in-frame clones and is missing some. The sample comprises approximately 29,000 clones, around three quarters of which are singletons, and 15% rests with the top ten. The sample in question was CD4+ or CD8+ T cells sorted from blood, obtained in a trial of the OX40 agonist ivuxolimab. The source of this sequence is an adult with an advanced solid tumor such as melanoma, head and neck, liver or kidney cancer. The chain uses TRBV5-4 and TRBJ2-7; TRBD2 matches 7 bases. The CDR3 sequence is CASSSRRGTYEQYF. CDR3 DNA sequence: TGTGCCAGCAGCTCCCGGCGGGGGACCTACGAGCAGTACTTC.